The next 27 T cell receptor beta chains were all read from a single sample in a study of blood T cell repertoires in COVID-19. Assay: immunoSEQ multiplex PCR; the TCRdb copy retains only in-frame clones and omits some. The data show hundreds of thousands of clones, with less than 85% seen just once and approximately 1.9% held by the top ten. Sample: PBMCs or T cells enriched from blood (not recorded which). Receptor source: a woman aged 25 to 39 who had been exposed to COVID-19.

This rearrangement joins TRBV28 to TRBJ1-1, with 7 bases lining up with TRBD1. Trimming took 6 bases from V and 3 from J; bases not matched to a gene: 4. Germline lookup yields CDR1 MDHEN and CDR2 SYDVKM. This CDR3 is built from 13 residues. This chain's CDR3 is CASSPDRDTEAFF. As DNA, the CDR3 is TGTGCCAGCAGCCCCGACAGGGACACTGAAGCTTTCTTT.

This sequence joins TRBV29-1 and TRBJ2-7; D perhaps matches TRBD2 (6 bases). V was trimmed by 7 bases and J by 3 bases, leaving 16 bases between them. CDR3 size: 13 residues. In germline, CDR1 is SQVTM, CDR2 ANQGSEA. The CDR3 loop reads CSGAAGQIYEQYF. In DNA, the CDR3 is TGCAGCGGGGCCGCGGGGCAGATCTACGAGCAGTACTTC.

This clone was detected a few times. The V call is TRBV5-1, the J call TRBJ2-3, with TRBD2 matching 7 bases. V gave up 5 bases and J gave up 1 base; unmatched junction bases: 4. Germline V lookup: CDR1 SGHRS, CDR2 YFSETQ. This CDR3 spans 14 amino acids. CDR3 residues: CASRVAGGTDTQYF. The CDR3 DNA sequence: TGCGCCAGCAGGGTAGCGGGCGGCACAGATACGCAGTATTTT.

The chain has TRBV28 and TRBJ2-2; 14 nucleotides agree with TRBD2. The germline gives CDR1 MDHEN, CDR2 SYDVKM. V lost 10 bases, J lost 0 bases, and 10 bases stayed unmatched. The CDR3 consists of 18 residues. The CDR3, as DNA: TGTGCCACCCCCACGGGACTAGCGGGGGCCGCGAACACCGGGGAGCTGTTTTTT. Protein sequence: CATPTGLAGAANTGELFF.

V is TRBV11-3 and J is TRBJ2-7; 8 nucleotides align to TRBD2. Germline lookup yields CDR1 SGHNT and CDR2 YENEEA. After removal of 5 bases from V and 1 base from J, the junction contained 7 bases not matched to a gene. The CDR3 spans 15 residues. CDR3 DNA sequence: TGTGCCAGCAGCGTAAGCGGGAGCCGGTCCTACGAGCAGTACTTC. Translated: CASSVSGSRSYEQYF.

The table lists this clone with a count of one. The J gene is TRBJ1-5, the V gene TRBV11-3; perhaps TRBD1 as D (5 bases). Germline V gene data show CDR1 as SGHNT and CDR2 as YENEEA. V was clipped by 4 bases and J by 4 bases, with 11 bases between them. The CDR3 runs 14 residues. The chain's CDR3 is CASSCQEGNQPQHF. The CDR3 DNA reads TGTGCCAGCAGCTGCCAGGAGGGGAATCAGCCCCAGCATTTT.

V usage is TRBV5-1 and J usage is TRBJ1-2, with TRBD1 matching over 11 bases. Per the germline V gene, CDR1 is SGHRS and CDR2 is YFSETQ. V lost 0 bases to trimming and J lost 3 bases; unmatched junction nucleotides: 1. This CDR3 contains 15 residues. The CDR3 nucleotides are TGCGCCAGCAGCTTGGGGACAGGGGGCGACTATGGCTACACCTTC. It yields the protein CASSLGTGGDYGYTF. The variable domain in full, with the rest retrieved from reference TRBV5-1 and TRBJ1-2, is KAGVTQTPRYLIKTRGQQVTLSCSPISGHRSVSWYQQTPGQGLQFLFEYFSETQRNKGNFPGRFSGRQFSNSRSEMNVSTLELGDSALYLCASSLGTGGDYGYTFGSGTRLTVV.

The rearrangement uses TRBV10-3 and TRBJ2-1; D is uncertain. The CDR3 runs to 15 residues. Trimming removed 5 bases from V and 4 bases from J, with 15 bases in between. Germline CDR1 is ENHRY and CDR2 is SYGVKD. In DNA, the CDR3 is TGTGCCATCAGTCAGCCCCTCAGGCATTACAATGAGCAGTTCTTC. Amino acid sequence: CAISQPLRHYNEQFF.

The table lists this clone with a count of one. The rearrangement joins TRBV7-2 to TRBJ2-7, with a possible D match to TRBD1 (5 bases). The CDR3 extends over 14 amino acids. V gave up 2 bases and J gave up 6 bases, with 14 bases separating them. From germline, CDR1 is SGHTA and CDR2 FQGNSA. The CDR3, as DNA: TGTGCCAGCAGCTTAAGGCAGGGAATTAGCGAGCAGTACTTC. Its protein product is CASSLRQGISEQYF.

This chain connects TRBV14 to TRBJ2-7; 7 bases agree with TRBD1. From germline, CDR1 is SGHDN and CDR2 FVKESK. V lost 3 bases, J lost 3 bases, and 5 bases stayed unmatched. The CDR3 extends over 14 amino acids. The CDR3, as DNA: TGTGCCAGCAGCCATAGGACAGGTCTCTACGAGCAGTACTTC. Its translation is CASSHRTGLYEQYF.

This clone was recorded once. The chain recombines TRBV27 with TRBJ1-5; tentative D call: TRBD1 (5 bases). CDR3 length: 14 residues. The ends were cut back, 2 bases at V and 7 bases at J, with 12 bases in the middle. In germline, CDR1 is MNHEY, CDR2 SMNVEV (reference sequence). The CDR3 region is CASSLGGTTQPQHF. The DNA of the CDR3 is TGTGCCAGCAGTTTAGGGGGGACGACCCAGCCCCAGCATTTT.

The V gene is TRBV14, the J gene TRBJ1-6, with 7 positions matching TRBD1. This CDR3 region has 16 residues. Germline loops: CDR1 SGHDN, CDR2 FVKESK. Losses at the gene ends were 4 bases for V and 8 bases for J; bases not matched to a gene: 11. This chain's CDR3 is CASSPRKGAMDSPLHF. CDR3 coding DNA: TGTGCCAGCAGCCCCCGGAAGGGGGCGATGGATTCACCCCTCCACTTT. Full variable domain (rest looked up from reference TRBV14 and TRBJ1-6): EAGVTQFPSHSVIEKGQTVTLRCDPISGHDNLYWYRRVMGKEIKFLLHFVKESKQDESGMPNNRFLAERTGGTYSTLKVQPAELEDSGVYFCASSPRKGAMDSPLHFGNGTRLTVT.

This clone was seen once. The chain couples TRBV4-3 to TRBJ2-7; no definite D call. CDR1 LGHNA and CDR2 YSLEER come from the germline V gene. The CDR3 totals 15 residues. The V end lost 0 bases, the J end lost 6 bases, and 15 bases lay between the germline ends. As DNA, the CDR3 is TGCGCCAGCAGCCAAGATTCCGCTAGGTCGAGCGAGCAGTACTTC. Amino acid sequence: CASSQDSARSSEQYF.

The chain combines TRBV28 with TRBJ1-2; 10 bases match TRBD1. Germline loops: CDR1 MDHEN, CDR2 SYDVKM. This CDR3 is built from 15 residues. V was pared by 5 bases and J by 4 bases, with 7 bases of the junction left unmatched. In DNA form, the CDR3 reads TGTGCCAGCAGTAAGACAGGGGGCTTGGTCTATGGCTACACCTTC. It is translated as CASSKTGGLVYGYTF.

V is TRBV27 and J is TRBJ1-2; D gene ambiguous. The CDR3 is 13 residues long. Trimming pared 6 bases from V and 0 bases from J, leaving 8 bases between. Germline CDR1 is MNHEY and CDR2 is SMNVEV (reference sequence). CDR3 sequence: CASRFGSNYGYTF. The CDR3 DNA is TGTGCCAGCAGATTCGGGTCTAACTATGGCTACACCTTC.

This chain joins TRBV11-2 and TRBJ2-7, with a weak D call TRBD1 (5 bases). The CDR3 covers 17 residues. V was clipped by 0 bases and J by 0 bases, with 15 bases between them. CDR1 is SGHAT, CDR2 FQNNGV, per germline. The CDR3: CASSLEGLGVPSYEQYF. CDR3 in DNA: TGTGCCAGCAGCTTAGAGGGGCTGGGCGTCCCCTCCTACGAGCAGTACTTC.

The chain employs TRBV12-3 or TRBV12-4 and TRBJ1-5; TRBD1 aligns across 8 bases. V dropped 7 bases and J dropped 7; count of bases not matched to a gene: 6. This CDR3 is built from 13 residues. The CDR3 nucleotides read TGTGCCAGCACCCAGGGGGCGGGACAGCCCCAGCATTTT. This codes for CASTQGAGQPQHF.

As concerns this clone: The sample carries other DNA sequences with the same CDR3. CDR3 residues: CASSLGPGQETQYF. In DNA, the CDR3 is TGTGCCAGCAGTTTAGGACCAGGGCAAGAGACCCAGTACTTC. This chain links TRBV27 with TRBJ2-5; a possible D gene is TRBD1 (5 bases). The CDR3 contains 14 residues. Germline lookup yields CDR1 MNHEY and CDR2 SMNVEV (reference sequence). Trimming cost V 2 bases and J 2 bases, with 9 bases left between them.

This chain uses TRBV27 with TRBJ1-2; D possibly corresponds to TRBD1 (5 bases). The V end was cut by 5 bases, the J end by 3 bases, with 16 bases between. The CDR3 extends over 15 amino acids. The germline V gene encodes CDR1 MNHEY and CDR2 SMNVEV (reference sequence). The CDR3: CASSSAGKRDYGYTF. The CDR3 bases are TGTGCCAGCAGTAGTGCAGGGAAGCGGGACTATGGCTACACCTTC.

V and J are TRBV6-5 and TRBJ1-4, with TRBD1 matching over 8 bases. V shed 6 bases, J shed 4 bases, and the junction held 4 bases outside the gene matches. The CDR3 covers 14 residues. The germline gives CDR1 MNHEY, CDR2 SVGAGI. The CDR3 nucleotides are TGTGCCAGCAGGCCGACAGGGGATAATGAAAAACTGTTTTTT. This encodes CASRPTGDNEKLFF.

The J gene is TRBJ1-6, the V gene TRBV28; D is perhaps TRBD1 (5 bases). Trimming took off 9 bases at V and 5 bases at J, with 17 bases between the two ends. Germline CDR1 reads MDHEN; CDR2 reads SYDVKM. The CDR3 loop spans 15 amino acids. The CDR3 spells CASRPTRGNNSPLHF. The DNA for the CDR3 is TGTGCCAGTAGACCTACGCGGGGGAATAATTCACCCCTCCACTTT.

This clone was recorded once. The genes are TRBV9 and TRBJ1-3, with 7 bases identical to TRBD1. Trimming took 0 bases from V and 4 from J; bases not matched to a gene: 4. This CDR3 is 15 amino acids long. Germline CDR1 is SGDLS and CDR2 is YYNGEE. The CDR3 loop is CASSVGVDRGNTIYF. The CDR3, as DNA: TGTGCCAGCAGCGTAGGAGTGGACAGGGGAAACACCATATATTTT.

The rearrangement joins TRBV2 to TRBJ2-7; no clear D gene. The CDR3 consists of 15 residues. Per the germline V gene, CDR1 is SNHLY and CDR2 is FYNNEI. Trimming left V 4 bases short and J 3 bases short, with 16 bases between. The DNA for the CDR3 is TGTGCCAGCAGTGGATCTAGAGAAAGAGGCTACGAGCAGTACTTC. Protein sequence: CASSGSRERGYEQYF.

This rearrangement joins TRBV9 to TRBJ2-7; a possible D gene is TRBD2 (6 bases). Trimming took off 0 bases at V and 5 bases at J, with 12 bases between the two ends. The CDR3 totals 14 residues. Looked up from germline, CDR1 is SGDLS and CDR2 is YYNGEE. DNA of the CDR3: TGTGCCAGCAGCGTAGATTGGAGGGTCGACGAGCAGTACTTC. This gives the protein CASSVDWRVDEQYF. The whole variable domain, remainder taken from reference TRBV9 and TRBJ2-7, is DSGVTQTPKHLITATGQRVTLRCSPRSGDLSVYWYQQSLDQGLQFLIQYYNGEERAKGNILERFSAQQFPDLHSELNLSSLELGDSALYFCASSVDWRVDEQYFGPGTRLTVT.

The chain employs TRBV6-1 and TRBJ1-6; no clear D gene. The V gene lost 3 bases and the J gene lost 5 bases, with 8 bases spanning the gap. The CDR3 loop spans 14 amino acids. Germline CDR1 is MNHNS and CDR2 is SASEGT. CDR3 protein: CASSERQNNSPLHF. CDR3 DNA sequence: TGTGCCAGCAGTGAGAGACAAAATAATTCACCCCTCCACTTT.

The chain uses TRBV7-6 and TRBJ2-1, with TRBD2 matching over 13 bases. V lost 5 bases, J lost 7 bases, and 5 bases stayed unmatched. Germline values: CDR1 SGHVS, CDR2 FNYEAQ. CDR3 length: 15 residues. The CDR3 DNA sequence: TGTGCCAGCAGCCCTAGGACTAGCGGGGGAAATGAGCAGTTCTTC. Translating it yields CASSPRTSGGNEQFF.

The rearrangement joins TRBV15 to TRBJ2-5; no firm D call. CDR3 length: 14 amino acids. Per the germline V gene, CDR1 is LNHNV and CDR2 is YYDKDF (reference sequence). Trimming removed 3 bases at V and 5 bases at J, with 13 bases between. This CDR3 reads CATSRNNIGETQYF. CDR3 DNA sequence: TGTGCCACCAGCAGGAACAATATCGGGGAGACCCAGTACTTC.